This TCR beta chain was profiled in a study of technical replicates of blood from four donors. This CDR3 has 18 residues. The J segment lost 4 bases and the V segment lost 0 bases, leaving 12 bases of the junction unmatched. Looked up from germline, CDR1 is SGHNT and CDR2 is YYREEE (reference sequence). Using immunoSEQ multiplex PCR, the repertoire was profiled, and TCRdb retains in-frame clones only, with some absent. The data show roughly 76,000 clones, under 95% seen once. This chain connects TRBV5-4 to TRBJ1-3; 8 positions match TRBD1. This receptor was identified in a human donor in good health. Material: T cells isolated from PBMCs. In nucleotides, the CDR3 is TGTGCCAGCAGCTTGGAACCTTTCCAGGGGGCAGGAGGAAACACCATATATTTT. It yields the protein CASSLEPFQGAGGNTIYF.